This T cell receptor (beta chain) was identified in a study of blood T cells in healthy people across ages. Only a few counts were recorded for this clonotype. Sample-barcoded 5' priming and a J-beta primer mix drove a second PCR of roughly 6 to 12 cycles. TCRdb processed the 5' RACE reads anew with MiXCR; each CDR3 protein has one entry. Here the sample spans 650,000 to 800,000 distinct CDR3 sequences, about 50% being singletons. The TCR originated in a woman aged 80 or over in good health. Input material: blood.

Written as DNA, the CDR3 is TGCAGTGCTAGAGAGCTGACAGGAAATTCACCCCTCCACTTT. It translates to CSARELTGNSPLHF. J is TRBJ1-6 and V is TRBV20-1; possibly TRBD1 for D (6 bases). The germline V gene encodes CDR1 DFQATT and CDR2 SNEGSKA (reference sequence). This CDR3 contains 14 residues. The V gene lost 0 bases and the J gene lost 7 bases, with 10 bases spanning the gap.